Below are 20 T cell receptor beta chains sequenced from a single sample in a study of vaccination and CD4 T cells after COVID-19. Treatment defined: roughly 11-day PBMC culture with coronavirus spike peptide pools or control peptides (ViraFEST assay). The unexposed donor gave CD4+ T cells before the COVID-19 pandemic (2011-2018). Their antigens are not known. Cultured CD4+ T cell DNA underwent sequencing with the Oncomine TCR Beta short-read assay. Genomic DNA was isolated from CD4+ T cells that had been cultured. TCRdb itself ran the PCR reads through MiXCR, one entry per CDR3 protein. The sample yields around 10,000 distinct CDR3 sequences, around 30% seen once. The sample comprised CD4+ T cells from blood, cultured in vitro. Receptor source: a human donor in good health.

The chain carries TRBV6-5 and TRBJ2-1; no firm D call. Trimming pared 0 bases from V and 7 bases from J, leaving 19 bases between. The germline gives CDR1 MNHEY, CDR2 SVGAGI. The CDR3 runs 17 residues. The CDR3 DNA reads TGTGCCAGCAGTTACTCAGGACGAACGTTAGTGGTTAATGAGCAGTTCTTC. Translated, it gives CASSYSGRTLVVNEQFF.

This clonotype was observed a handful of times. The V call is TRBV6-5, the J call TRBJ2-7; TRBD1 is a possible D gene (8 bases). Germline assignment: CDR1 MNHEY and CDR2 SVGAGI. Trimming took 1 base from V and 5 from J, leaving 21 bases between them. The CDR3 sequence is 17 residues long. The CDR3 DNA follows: TGTGCCAGCAGTTACTTCAGGGGGCGGGCGGGAGTTGACGAGCAGTACTTC. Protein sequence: CASSYFRGRAGVDEQYF.

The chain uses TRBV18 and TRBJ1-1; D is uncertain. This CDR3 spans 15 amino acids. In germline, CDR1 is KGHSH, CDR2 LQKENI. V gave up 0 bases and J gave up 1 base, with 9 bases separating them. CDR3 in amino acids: CASSPPSQQNTEAFF. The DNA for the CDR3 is TGTGCCAGCTCACCACCGTCACAGCAGAACACTGAAGCTTTCTTT.

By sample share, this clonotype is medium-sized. CDR3 coding DNA: TGTGCCATCAGTGCATCAGGGGGAGTGAACACTGAAGCTTTCTTT. Amino acid sequence: CAISASGGVNTEAFF. The chain joins TRBV10-3 to TRBJ1-1, with 7 positions matching TRBD1. Germline CDR1 reads ENHRY; CDR2 reads SYGVKD. The CDR3 runs to 15 residues. The trim removed 4 bases at V and 0 bases at J, leaving 5 bases unmatched.

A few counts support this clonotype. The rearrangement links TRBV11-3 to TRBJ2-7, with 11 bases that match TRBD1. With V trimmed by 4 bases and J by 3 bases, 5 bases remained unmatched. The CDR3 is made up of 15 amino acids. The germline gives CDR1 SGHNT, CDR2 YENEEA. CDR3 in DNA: TGTGCCAGCAGCTCCGGACAGGGGGCGATCTACGAGCAGTACTTC. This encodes CASSSGQGAIYEQYF. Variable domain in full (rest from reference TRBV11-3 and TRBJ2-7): EAGVVQSPRYKIIEKKQPVAFWCNPISGHNTLYWYLQNLGQGPELLIRYENEEAVDDSQLPKDRFSAERLKGVDSTLKIQPAELGDSAVYLCASSSGQGAIYEQYFGPGTRLTVT.

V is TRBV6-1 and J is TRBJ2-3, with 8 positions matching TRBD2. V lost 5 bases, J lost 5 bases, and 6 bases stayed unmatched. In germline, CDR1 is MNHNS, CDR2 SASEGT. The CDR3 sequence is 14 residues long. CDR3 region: CASSTGLARDTQYF. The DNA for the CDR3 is TGTGCCAGCAGTACAGGACTAGCTAGAGATACGCAGTATTTT.

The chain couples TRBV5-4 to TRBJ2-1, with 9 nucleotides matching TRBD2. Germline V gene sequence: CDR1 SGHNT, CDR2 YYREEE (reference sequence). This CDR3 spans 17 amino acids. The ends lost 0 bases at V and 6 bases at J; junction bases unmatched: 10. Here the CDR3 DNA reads TGTGCCAGCAGCTTGGCCGGCGGGAGGGTCACAGGCAATGAGCAGTTCTTC. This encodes CASSLAGGRVTGNEQFF. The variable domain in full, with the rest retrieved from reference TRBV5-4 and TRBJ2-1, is ETGVTQSPTHLIKTRGQQVTLRCSSQSGHNTVSWYQQALGQGPQFIFQYYREEENGRGNFPPRFSGLQFPNYSSELNVNALELDDSALYLCASSLAGGRVTGNEQFFGPGTRLTVL.

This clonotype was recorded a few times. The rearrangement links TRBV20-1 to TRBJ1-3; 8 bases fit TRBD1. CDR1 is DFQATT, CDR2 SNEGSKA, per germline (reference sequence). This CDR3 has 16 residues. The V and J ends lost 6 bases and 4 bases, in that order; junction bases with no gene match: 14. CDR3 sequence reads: CSAPDGNRGSGNTIYF. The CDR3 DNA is TGCAGTGCCCCAGATGGGAACAGGGGGTCGGGAAACACCATATATTTT.

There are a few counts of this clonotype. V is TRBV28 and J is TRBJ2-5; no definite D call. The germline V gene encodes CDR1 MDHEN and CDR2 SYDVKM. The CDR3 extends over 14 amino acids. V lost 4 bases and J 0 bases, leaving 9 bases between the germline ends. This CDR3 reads CASSSIRYQETQYF. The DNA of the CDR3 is TGTGCCAGCAGTTCGATCCGGTACCAAGAGACCCAGTACTTC. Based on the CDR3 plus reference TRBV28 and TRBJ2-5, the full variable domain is DVKVTQSSRYLVKRTGEKVFLECVQDMDHENMFWYRQDPGLGLRLIYFSYDVKMKEKGDIPEGYSVSREKKERFSLILESASTNQTSMYLCASSSIRYQETQYFGPGTRLLVL.

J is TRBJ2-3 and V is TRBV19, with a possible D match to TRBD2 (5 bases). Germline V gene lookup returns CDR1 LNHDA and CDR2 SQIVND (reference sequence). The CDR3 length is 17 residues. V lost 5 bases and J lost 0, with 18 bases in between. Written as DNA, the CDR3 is TGTGCCAGTAGTCGGAGTTCTAGCAGAAGCAGCACAGATACGCAGTATTTT. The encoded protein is CASSRSSSRSSTDTQYF.

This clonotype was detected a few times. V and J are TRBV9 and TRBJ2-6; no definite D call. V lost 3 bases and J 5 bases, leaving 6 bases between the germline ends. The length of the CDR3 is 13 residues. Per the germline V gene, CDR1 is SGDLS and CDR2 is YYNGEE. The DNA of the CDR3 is TGTGCCAGCAGCGATGCTAGGGCCAACGTCCTGACTTTC. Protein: CASSDARANVLTF.

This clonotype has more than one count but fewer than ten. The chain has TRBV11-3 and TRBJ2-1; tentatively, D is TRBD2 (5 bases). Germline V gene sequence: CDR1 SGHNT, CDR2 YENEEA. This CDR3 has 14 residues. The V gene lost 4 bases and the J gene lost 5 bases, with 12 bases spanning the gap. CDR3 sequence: CASSSMGADNEQFF. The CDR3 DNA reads TGTGCCAGCAGCTCCATGGGAGCCGACAATGAGCAGTTCTTC. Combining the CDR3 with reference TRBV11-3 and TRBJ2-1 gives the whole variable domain EAGVVQSPRYKIIEKKQPVAFWCNPISGHNTLYWYLQNLGQGPELLIRYENEEAVDDSQLPKDRFSAERLKGVDSTLKIQPAELGDSAVYLCASSSMGADNEQFFGPGTRLTVL.

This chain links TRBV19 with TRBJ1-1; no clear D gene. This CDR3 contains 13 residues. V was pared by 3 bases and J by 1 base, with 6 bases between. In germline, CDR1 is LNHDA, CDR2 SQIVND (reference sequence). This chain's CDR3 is CASSMWENTEAFF. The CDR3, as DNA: TGTGCCAGTAGTATGTGGGAGAACACTGAAGCTTTCTTT.

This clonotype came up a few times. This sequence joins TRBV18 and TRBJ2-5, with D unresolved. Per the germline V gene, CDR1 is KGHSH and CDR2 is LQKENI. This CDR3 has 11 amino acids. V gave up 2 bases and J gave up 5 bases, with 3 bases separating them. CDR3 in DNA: TGTGCCAGCTCACCAGCGGAGACCCAGTACTTC. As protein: CASSPAETQYF.

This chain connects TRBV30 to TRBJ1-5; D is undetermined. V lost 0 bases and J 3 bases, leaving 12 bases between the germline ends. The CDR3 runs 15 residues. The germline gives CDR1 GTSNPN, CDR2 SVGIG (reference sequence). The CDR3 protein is CAWSVLVGPNQPQHF. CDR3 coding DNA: TGTGCCTGGAGTGTATTAGTAGGACCCAATCAGCCCCAGCATTTT.

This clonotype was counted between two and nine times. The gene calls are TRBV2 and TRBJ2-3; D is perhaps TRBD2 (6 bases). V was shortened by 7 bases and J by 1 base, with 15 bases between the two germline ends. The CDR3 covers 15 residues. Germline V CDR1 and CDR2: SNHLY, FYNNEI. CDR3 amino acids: CASNQRQRGTDTQYF. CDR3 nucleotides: TGTGCCAGCAATCAGCGGCAGCGGGGCACAGATACGCAGTATTTT.

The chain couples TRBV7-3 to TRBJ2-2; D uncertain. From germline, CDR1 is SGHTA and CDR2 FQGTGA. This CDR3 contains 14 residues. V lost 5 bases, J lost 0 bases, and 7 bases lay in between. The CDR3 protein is CASSERTNTGELFF. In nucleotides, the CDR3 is TGTGCCAGCAGCGAAAGGACGAACACCGGGGAGCTGTTTTTT. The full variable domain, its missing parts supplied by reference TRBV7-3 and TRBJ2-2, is GAGVSQTPSNKVTEKGKYVELRCDPISGHTALYWYRQSLGQGPEFLIYFQGTGAADDSGLPNDRFFAVRPEGSVSTLKIQRTERGDSAVYLCASSERTNTGELFFGEGSRLTVL.

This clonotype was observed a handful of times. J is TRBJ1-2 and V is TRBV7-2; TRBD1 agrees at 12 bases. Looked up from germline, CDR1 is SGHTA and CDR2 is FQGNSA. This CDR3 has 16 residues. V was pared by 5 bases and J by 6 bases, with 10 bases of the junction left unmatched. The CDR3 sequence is CASSDRPGQGADGYTF. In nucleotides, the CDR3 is TGTGCCAGCAGCGACCGACCGGGACAGGGGGCTGATGGCTACACCTTC.

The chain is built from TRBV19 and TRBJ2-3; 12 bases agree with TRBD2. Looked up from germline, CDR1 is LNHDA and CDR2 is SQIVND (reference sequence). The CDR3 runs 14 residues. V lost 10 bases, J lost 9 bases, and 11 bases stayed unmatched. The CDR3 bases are TGTGCCATCTCGGTGACTAGCGGGAGTAGCACGCAGTATTTT. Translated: CAISVTSGSSTQYF.

This CDR3 is CASSYSKVSYEQYF. DNA of the CDR3: TGTGCCAGCAGTTACTCGAAGGTTTCCTACGAGCAGTACTTC. The chain uses TRBV6-5 and TRBJ2-7; D not certain. Germline-derived CDR1 and CDR2 are MNHEY and SVGAGI. The V end was cut by 0 bases, the J end by 1 base, with 7 bases between. CDR3 length: 14 amino acids.